The T cell receptor beta chain under discussion was sequenced for a study of radiotherapy plus CTLA-4 blockade in lung cancer (dated by TCRdb to 2016 to 2019). Regarding the complete study: Among enrolled patients, under 20% had an objective response and 25% to 35% reached disease control. Broad study findings and their caveats: TCR clones derived from tumors expanded in peripheral blood after treatment with radiotherapy and ipilimumab. The strongest predictors of response were reported to be early dynamic shifts in blood T cell clones along with a rise in serum interferon-beta following radiation.

The library relied on the immunoSEQ multiplex PCR assay. TCRdb's version of the immuneACCESS table is confined to in-frame rearrangements and falls short of the full clone set. An unresolved V gene accounts for under half of the shortfall where checked; the remainder is of unknown origin. Across this sample there are some 43,000 clones, with 80% to 85% seen only once. 2.5% to 3.5% of the sample comes from the top ten. Focal radiation therapy combined with CTLA-4 blockade (ipilimumab) was tested in patients with chemo-refractory metastatic non-small-cell lung cancer. This clone was counted a few times. Its binding antigen is unknown. Base quality data are lacking; no much larger clone is found one base away. Including cysteine and phenylalanine, the CDR3 has 13 amino acids. Left in the record is the CDR3 DNA by itself, 39 bases read in frame from the first base. V and J are truncated by 4 bases and 5 bases respectively, leaving an intervening sequence of 9 bases. CDR1 is given as KGHSH and CDR2 as LQKENI, both from the germline V gene.

Specimen: peripheral blood, collected from a patient treated with radiotherapy plus ipilimumab. This sequence originates from a human donor with non-small cell lung cancer who had stable disease on radiotherapy plus ipilimumab. The chain uses TRBV18 and TRBJ1-5, with TRBD1 perhaps the D gene, on 5 matching bases. The CDR3 region: CASSLDNDQPQHF. The nucleotide sequence is TGTGCCAGCTCACTGGACAACGATCAGCCCCAGCATTTT. Outside the CDR3, residues come from the reference TRBV18 and TRBJ1-5 proteins, so the full variable domain is: NAGVMQNPRHLVRRRGQEARLRCSPMKGHSHVYWYRQLPEEGLKFMVYLQKENIIDESGMPKERFSAEFPKEGPSILRIQQVVRGDSAAYFCASSLDNDQPQHFGDGTRLSIL.